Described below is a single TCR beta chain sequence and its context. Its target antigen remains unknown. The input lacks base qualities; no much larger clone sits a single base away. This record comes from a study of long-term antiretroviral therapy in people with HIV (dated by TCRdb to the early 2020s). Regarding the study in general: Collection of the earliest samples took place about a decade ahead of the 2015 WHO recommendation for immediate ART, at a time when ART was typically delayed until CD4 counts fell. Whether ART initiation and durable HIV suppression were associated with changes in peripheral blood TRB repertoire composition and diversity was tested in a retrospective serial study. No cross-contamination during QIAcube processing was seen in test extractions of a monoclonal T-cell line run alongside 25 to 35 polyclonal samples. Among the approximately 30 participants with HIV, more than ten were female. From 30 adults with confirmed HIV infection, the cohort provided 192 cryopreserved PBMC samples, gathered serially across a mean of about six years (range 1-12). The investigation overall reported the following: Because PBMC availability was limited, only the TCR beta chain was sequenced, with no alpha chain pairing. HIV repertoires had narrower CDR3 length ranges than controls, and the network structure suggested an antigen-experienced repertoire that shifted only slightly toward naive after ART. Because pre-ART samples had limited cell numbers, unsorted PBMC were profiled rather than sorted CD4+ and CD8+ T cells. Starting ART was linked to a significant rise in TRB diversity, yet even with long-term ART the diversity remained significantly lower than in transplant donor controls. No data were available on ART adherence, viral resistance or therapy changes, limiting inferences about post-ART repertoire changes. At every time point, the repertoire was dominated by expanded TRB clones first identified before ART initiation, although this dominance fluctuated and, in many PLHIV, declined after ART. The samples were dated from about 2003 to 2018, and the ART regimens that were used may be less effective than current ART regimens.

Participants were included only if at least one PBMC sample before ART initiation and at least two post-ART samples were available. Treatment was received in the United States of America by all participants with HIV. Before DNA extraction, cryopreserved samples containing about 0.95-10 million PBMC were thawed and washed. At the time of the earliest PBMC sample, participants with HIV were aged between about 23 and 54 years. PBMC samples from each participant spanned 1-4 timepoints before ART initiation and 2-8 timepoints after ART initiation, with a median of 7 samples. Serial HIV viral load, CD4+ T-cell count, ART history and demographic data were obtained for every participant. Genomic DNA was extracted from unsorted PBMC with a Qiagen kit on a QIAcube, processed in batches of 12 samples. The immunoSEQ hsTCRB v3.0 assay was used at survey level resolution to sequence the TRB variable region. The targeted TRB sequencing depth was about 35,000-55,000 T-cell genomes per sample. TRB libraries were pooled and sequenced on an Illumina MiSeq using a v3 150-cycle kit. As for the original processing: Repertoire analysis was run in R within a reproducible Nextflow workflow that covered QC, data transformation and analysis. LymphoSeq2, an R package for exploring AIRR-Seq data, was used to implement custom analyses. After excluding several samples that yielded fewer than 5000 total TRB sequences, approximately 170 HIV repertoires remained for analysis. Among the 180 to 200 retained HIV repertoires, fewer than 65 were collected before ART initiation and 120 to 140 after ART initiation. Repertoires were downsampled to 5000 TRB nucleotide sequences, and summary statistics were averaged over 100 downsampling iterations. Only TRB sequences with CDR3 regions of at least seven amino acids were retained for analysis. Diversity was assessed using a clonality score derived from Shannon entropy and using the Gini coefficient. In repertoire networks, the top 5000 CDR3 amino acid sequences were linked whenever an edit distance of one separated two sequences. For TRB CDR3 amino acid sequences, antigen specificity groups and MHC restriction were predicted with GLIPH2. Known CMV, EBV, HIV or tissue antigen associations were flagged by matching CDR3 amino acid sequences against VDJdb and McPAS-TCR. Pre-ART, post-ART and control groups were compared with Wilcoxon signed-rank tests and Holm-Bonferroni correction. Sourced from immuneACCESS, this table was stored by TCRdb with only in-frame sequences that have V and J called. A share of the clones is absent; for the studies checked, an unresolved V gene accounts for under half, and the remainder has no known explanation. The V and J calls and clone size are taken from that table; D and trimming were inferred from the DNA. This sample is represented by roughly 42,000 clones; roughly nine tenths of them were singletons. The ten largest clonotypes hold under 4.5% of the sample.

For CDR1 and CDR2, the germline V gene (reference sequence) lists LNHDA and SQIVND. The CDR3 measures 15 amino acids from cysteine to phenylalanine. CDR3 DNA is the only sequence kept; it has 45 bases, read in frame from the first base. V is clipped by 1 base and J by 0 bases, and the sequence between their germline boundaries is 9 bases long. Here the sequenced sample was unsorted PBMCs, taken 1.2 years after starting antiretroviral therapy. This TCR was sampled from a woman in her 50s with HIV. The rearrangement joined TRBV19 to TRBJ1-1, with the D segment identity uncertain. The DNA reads TGTGCCAGTAGTATAGTGGACCCTGTGAACACTGAAGCTTTCTTT. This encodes CASSIVDPVNTEAFF.